This TCR beta chain originates from a study of cytotoxic CD8 clonotypes in ibrutinib-treated CLL. Study-wide background: Samples yielded averages of hundreds of thousands of productive templates and some 94,000 productive rearrangements. Study-wide points: Clonality increased with ibrutinib response but returned toward baseline at progression. Clonality (at baseline) was higher than in age-matched healthy donors and tracked circulating CD8+ T-cell counts.

This CDR3 contains 12 residues. The germline V gene has CDR1 MDHEN and CDR2 SYDVKM. Trimming took off 7 bases at V and 2 bases at J, with 8 bases between the two ends. Remarks on this clone: Its antigen is as yet unknown.

A 1 in 200,000 to 1 in 1 million T cell depth was the sequencing target. The assay was immunoSEQ multiplex PCR, and TCRdb's table has in-frame clones only and misses some. This sample has 150,000 or so clones, with 77% found just once. This receptor was obtained from a human donor with chronic lymphocytic leukemia. This material consisted of PBMCs, taken after 12 months of ibrutinib treatment. The chain employs TRBV28 and TRBJ1-1; D unclear. CDR3 sequence (DNA): TGTGCCAGCATAGCCAGCAACACTGAAGCTTTCTTT. It yields the protein CASIASNTEAFF.